A single sample is the source of the 18 T cell receptor beta chains below, sequenced in a study of blood T cell repertoires in COVID-19. Produced via immunoSEQ multiplex PCR; TCRdb's table is partial and in-frame only. The sample holds approximately 170,000 clones, about 86% seen once. Sample: peripheral blood. The receptors shown here come from a woman between 65 and 79 years old with acute or convalescent COVID-19.

In this sample, this clone turned up once. V is TRBV6-5 and J is TRBJ1-6, with a tentative D call TRBD1 (5 bases). V was cut by 7 bases and J by 7 bases, with 17 bases left in between. Germline CDR1 is MNHEY and CDR2 is SVGAGI. The CDR3 sequence is 15 residues long. CDR3 bases: TGTGCCAGCAAGGTGACAGTTAGGGGAAATTCACCCCTCCACTTT. Protein: CASKVTVRGNSPLHF.

The rearrangement uses TRBV29-1 and TRBJ2-5; 9 bases align to TRBD1. V was clipped by 7 bases and J by 5 bases; unmatched bases: 8. Germline values: CDR1 SQVTM, CDR2 ANQGSEA. This CDR3 spans 13 amino acids. As DNA, the CDR3 is TGCAGCGCAGGGACAGGGCGGATGGAGACCCAGTACTTC. This encodes CSAGTGRMETQYF.

The chain is built from TRBV14 and TRBJ2-7, with 10 bases aligning to TRBD2. J lost 0 bases, V lost 4 bases, and 18 bases had no gene match. In germline, CDR1 is SGHDN, CDR2 FVKESK. The length of the CDR3 is 20 residues. Here the CDR3 DNA reads TGTGCCAGCAGCCCGGAGAGGGACAGGACGAGCGGGAGGGACTCCTACGAGCAGTACTTC. Translated: CASSPERDRTSGRDSYEQYF. The full variable domain, its missing parts supplied by reference TRBV14 and TRBJ2-7, is EAGVTQFPSHSVIEKGQTVTLRCDPISGHDNLYWYRRVMGKEIKFLLHFVKESKQDESGMPNNRFLAERTGGTYSTLKVQPAELEDSGVYFCASSPERDRTSGRDSYEQYFGPGTRLTVT.

The V call is TRBV7-2, the J call TRBJ1-2, with D perhaps matching TRBD1 (6 bases). From germline, CDR1 is SGHTA and CDR2 FQGNSA. V was shortened by 5 bases and J by 0 bases, with 10 bases between the two germline ends. This CDR3 comprises 14 residues. CDR3 residues: CASSLGGANYGYTF. The CDR3 DNA reads TGTGCCAGCAGCCTAGGGGGAGCTAACTATGGCTACACCTTC.

The chain links TRBV19 to TRBJ2-1; a possible D gene is TRBD1 (6 bases). V shed 7 bases and J shed 8 bases, with 15 bases lying between them. This CDR3 is 13 amino acids long. Germline-derived CDR1 and CDR2 are LNHDA and SQIVND (reference sequence). CDR3 bases: TGTGCCAGTAAAAAAGGACAGCTTGATGAGCAGTTCTTC. Encoded protein: CASKKGQLDEQFF. The full variable domain, completed using reference TRBV19 and TRBJ2-1, is DGGITQSPKYLFRKEGQNVTLSCEQNLNHDAMYWYRQDPGQGLRLIYYSQIVNDFQKGDIAEGYSVSREKKESFPLTVTSAQKNPTAFYLCASKKGQLDEQFFGPGTRLTVL.

V is TRBV28 and J is TRBJ2-7; 14 positions agree with TRBD2. CDR3 size: 15 residues. Germline V gene sequence: CDR1 MDHEN, CDR2 SYDVKM. Trimming took 5 bases from V and 6 from J; bases not matched to a gene: 6. The CDR3, as DNA: TGTGCCAGCAGTCCCTCGGGACTAGCGGGAGTCGAGCAGTACTTC. As protein: CASSPSGLAGVEQYF.

The V gene is TRBV24-1, the J gene TRBJ2-2, with 7 bases that match TRBD2. Germline lookup yields CDR1 KGHDR and CDR2 SFDVKD. V was clipped by 3 bases and J by 5 bases; unmatched bases: 8. The CDR3 has 16 residues. CDR3 protein: CATSDLGGRATGELFF. The CDR3 DNA reads as TGTGCCACCAGTGATCTCGGCGGGAGAGCGACCGGGGAGCTGTTTTTT.

CDR3 DNA sequence: TGTGCCTGGAGTGTACTCCTTAGCGGGAGACCGAGCGCGGAGTACAATGAGCAGTTCTTC. Its translation is CAWSVLLSGRPSAEYNEQFF. The chain links TRBV30 to TRBJ2-1, with TRBD2 matching 9 bases. CDR3 size: 20 residues. Germline trimming cut 0 bases from V and 4 bases from J; bases unmatched to any gene: 19. The germline V gene has CDR1 GTSNPN and CDR2 SVGIG (reference sequence).

The V call is TRBV5-4, the J call TRBJ2-5, with TRBD2 identical over 7 bases. V lost 0 bases and J lost 1; bases outside the gene matches: 6. Germline loops: CDR1 SGHNT, CDR2 YYREEE (reference sequence). The CDR3 covers 16 residues. The CDR3 loop reads CASSLAPLAPQETQYF. The DNA for the CDR3 is TGTGCCAGCAGCTTGGCCCCACTAGCGCCCCAAGAGACCCAGTACTTC.

This chain joins TRBV5-1 and TRBJ2-5; 9 nucleotides line up with TRBD2. CDR3 size: 16 residues. Losses at the gene ends were 0 bases for V and 2 bases for J; bases not matched to a gene: 5. CDR1 SGHRS and CDR2 YFSETQ come from the germline V gene. Written as DNA, the CDR3 is TGCGCCAGCAGCTTGGGGGGACTAGCAGAGCAAGAGACCCAGTACTTC. It is translated as CASSLGGLAEQETQYF. Filled out from reference TRBV5-1 and TRBJ2-5, the complete variable domain reads KAGVTQTPRYLIKTRGQQVTLSCSPISGHRSVSWYQQTPGQGLQFLFEYFSETQRNKGNFPGRFSGRQFSNSRSEMNVSTLELGDSALYLCASSLGGLAEQETQYFGPGTRLLVL.

This rearrangement joins TRBV4-3 to TRBJ2-7, with 8 nucleotides matching TRBD2. From germline, CDR1 is LGHNA and CDR2 YSLEER. V lost 1 base and J lost 3; bases outside the gene matches: 5. The CDR3 consists of 15 residues. CDR3 nucleotides: TGCGCCAGCAGCCAAGGATCTAGCGGGTTCTACGAGCAGTACTTC. It is translated as CASSQGSSGFYEQYF.

This clone was counted a single time. The chain joins TRBV5-1 to TRBJ1-3, with 9 positions matching TRBD1. CDR3 length: 15 amino acids. CDR1 is SGHRS, CDR2 YFSETQ, per germline. V trimming: 3 bases; J trimming: 6 bases; junction bases outside the gene matches: 7. The CDR3 DNA reads as TGCGCCAGCAGCTACGCCGGGACAGGGCTAAACACCATATATTTT. This sequence encodes CASSYAGTGLNTIYF.

The chain combines TRBV9 with TRBJ1-1, with 7 nucleotides matching TRBD1. This CDR3 region has 15 residues. CDR1 is SGDLS, CDR2 YYNGEE, per germline. V trimming: 0 bases; J trimming: 1 base; junction bases outside the gene matches: 3. The CDR3 here is CASSVAGTENTEAFF. The DNA for the CDR3 is TGTGCCAGCAGCGTAGCTGGGACAGAGAACACTGAAGCTTTCTTT.

This sequence joins TRBV5-1 and TRBJ1-2, with TRBD1 as a possible D gene (5 bases). CDR3 size: 15 residues. With 0 bases removed from V and 5 bases from J, the gap between germline ends came to 14 bases. Germline V gene lookup returns CDR1 SGHRS and CDR2 YFSETQ. This CDR3 is CASSLGGGRSYGYTF. CDR3 nucleotides: TGCGCCAGCAGCTTGGGGGGCGGGAGAAGTTATGGCTACACCTTC.

The chain couples TRBV5-1 to TRBJ2-5, with a possible D match to TRBD1 (5 bases). V was pared by 0 bases and J by 3 bases, with 12 bases between. CDR1 and CDR2 (germline): SGHRS, YFSETQ. The CDR3 spans 15 residues. Written as DNA, the CDR3 is TGCGCCAGCAGCTTGGGGACACCCAAGAAAGAGACCCAGTACTTC. Its protein product is CASSLGTPKKETQYF.

This clone has a single count. The chain combines TRBV12-3 or TRBV12-4 with TRBJ2-3; D is ambiguous. Trimming pared 2 bases from V and 6 bases from J, leaving 9 bases between. This CDR3 is 13 amino acids long. For the CDR3, the DNA is TGTGCCAGCAGTTTATTGCAGTATGATACGCAGTATTTT. Amino acid sequence: CASSLLQYDTQYF.

In its sample, this clone was seen once. The chain employs TRBV30 and TRBJ2-1; 8 bases agree with TRBD1. CDR1 and CDR2 from the germline V gene are GTSNPN and SVGIG (reference sequence). Trimming removed 1 base from V and 8 bases from J; junction bases left unmatched: 13. The CDR3 runs 16 residues. CDR3 residues: CAWSEGIDRGYDEQFF. The CDR3 nucleotides are TGTGCCTGGAGTGAGGGAATCGACAGGGGATATGATGAGCAGTTCTTC.

The chain employs TRBV7-9 and TRBJ2-7; tentatively, D is TRBD2 (7 bases). The CDR3 contains 14 residues. The germline V and J ends were trimmed by 2 bases and 7 bases, with 15 bases remaining between them. Germline V CDR1 and CDR2: SEHNR, FQNEAQ (reference sequence). CDR3 in amino acids: CASSLSARGQEQYF. CDR3 nucleotide sequence: TGTGCCAGCAGCTTATCTGCGCGGGGGCAGGAGCAGTACTTC.